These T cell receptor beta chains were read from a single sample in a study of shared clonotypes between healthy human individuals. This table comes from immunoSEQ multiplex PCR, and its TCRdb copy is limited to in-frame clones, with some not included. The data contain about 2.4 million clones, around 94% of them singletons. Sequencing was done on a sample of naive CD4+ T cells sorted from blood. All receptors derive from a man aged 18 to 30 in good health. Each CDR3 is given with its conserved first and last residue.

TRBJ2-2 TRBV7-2 CASCKEGPGELFF
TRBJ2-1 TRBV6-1 CASIQVHYNEQFF
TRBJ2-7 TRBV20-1 CSAEDRYEQYF
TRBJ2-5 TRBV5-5 CASSKSGSQETQYF
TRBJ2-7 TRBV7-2 CASSLNSGSGSLEQYF
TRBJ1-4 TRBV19 CASSAIIREKLFF
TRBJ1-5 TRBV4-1 CASSQDRETNQPQHF
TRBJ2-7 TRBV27 CASSPTRDRKDYEQYF
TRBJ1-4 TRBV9 CASSPGATNEKLFF
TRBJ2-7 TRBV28 CASSSTGTGGEQYF
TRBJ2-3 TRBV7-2 CASTPSSTRVADTQYF
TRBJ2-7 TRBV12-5 CASGREYEQYF
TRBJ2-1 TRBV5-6 CASSLSGTSGLREQFF
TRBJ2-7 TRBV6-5 CASSYSIGQGGYEQYF
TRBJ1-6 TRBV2 CASRVNSPLHF
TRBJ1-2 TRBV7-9 CASAFRSGQILLGGYTF
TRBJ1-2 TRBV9 CASSVAGTGNYGYTF
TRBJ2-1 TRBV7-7 CASSGTSRSYNEQFF
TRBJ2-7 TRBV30 CAWSWTGGFYEQYF
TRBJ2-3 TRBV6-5 CASSSTDTQYF
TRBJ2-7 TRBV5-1 CASSPGTSPGEQYF
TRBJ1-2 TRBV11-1 CASSLSMDYGYTF
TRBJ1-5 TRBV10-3 CAISAQVNQPQHF
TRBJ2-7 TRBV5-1 CASSPGGHYEQYF
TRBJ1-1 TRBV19 CASRSRDRGEGTEAFF
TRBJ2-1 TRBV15 CATRALGGYNEQFF
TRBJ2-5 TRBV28 CATALNRETQYF
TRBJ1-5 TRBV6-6 CASLIGQNSNQPQHF
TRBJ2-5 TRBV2 CASSDNGAQYF
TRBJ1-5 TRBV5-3 CARSPRAGQDSNQPQHF
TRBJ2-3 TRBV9 CASSVQRGTDTQYF